Each of the 7 T cell receptor beta chains below was sequenced from the same sample in a study of OX40 agonist ivuxolimab in advanced cancers. To prepare the library, the immunoSEQ multiplex PCR assay was applied. The table was pulled from immuneACCESS by TCRdb, which kept in-frame rearrangements only. Such tables lose some clones; where checked, under half of the loss comes from unresolved V genes, and the rest has no known cause. The sample table contains more than 50,000 clones; only one count was recorded for 75% to 90% of them. Approximately 0.54% of the sample goes to the ten largest clones. Sample: CD4+ or CD8+ T cells sorted from blood, taken in a trial of the OX40 agonist ivuxolimab. These receptors were obtained from an adult with an advanced solid tumor such as melanoma, head and neck, liver or kidney cancer.

CDR3 sequence: CASSIWGAGEQFF. The CDR3 DNA is TGTGCCAGTAGTATTTGGGGGGCGGGTGAGCAGTTCTTC. V and J are TRBV19 and TRBJ2-1; D possibly matches TRBD1 or TRBD2 (6 bases each). CDR1 is LNHDA, CDR2 SQIVND, per germline (reference sequence). The CDR3 runs to 13 residues. V was pared by 3 bases and J by 9 bases, with 12 bases between.

This clone was observed once. The CDR3 spells CASSLVAGKDGELFF. CDR3 nucleotide sequence: TGCGCCAGCAGCTTGGTGGCTGGTAAGGACGGGGAGCTGTTTTTT. The chain carries TRBV5-1 and TRBJ2-2; unclear D gene. Trimming stripped 0 bases from V and 7 bases from J, with 13 bases between. This CDR3 comprises 15 residues. Looked up from germline, CDR1 is SGHRS and CDR2 is YFSETQ.

The chain carries TRBV5-1 and TRBJ2-1; 11 nucleotides agree with TRBD2. Per germline, CDR1 SGHRS and CDR2 YFSETQ. With V trimmed by 0 bases and J by 4 bases, 3 bases remained unmatched. The CDR3 covers 16 residues. The CDR3 sequence is CASSLAASGRYNEQFF. The CDR3 DNA sequence: TGCGCCAGCAGCTTGGCTGCTAGCGGGAGGTACAATGAGCAGTTCTTC. The whole variable domain, remainder taken from reference TRBV5-1 and TRBJ2-1, is KAGVTQTPRYLIKTRGQQVTLSCSPISGHRSVSWYQQTPGQGLQFLFEYFSETQRNKGNFPGRFSGRQFSNSRSEMNVSTLELGDSALYLCASSLAASGRYNEQFFGPGTRLTVL.

In its sample, this clone was seen once. The V and J genes are TRBV6-1 and TRBJ2-3, with D possibly TRBD2 on 5 matching bases. The length of the CDR3 is 14 residues. Trimming removed 4 bases at V and 1 base at J, with 9 bases between. The germline gives CDR1 MNHNS, CDR2 SASEGT. The CDR3 region has the DNA TGTGCCAGCAGTGTGCGGGCTCGCACAGATACGCAGTATTTT. Translation gives CASSVRARTDTQYF.

The rearrangement links TRBV19 to TRBJ1-5, with TRBD1 matching 8 bases. Germline V gene lookup returns CDR1 LNHDA and CDR2 SQIVND (reference sequence). V was clipped by 4 bases and J by 7 bases; unmatched bases: 9. The CDR3 loop spans 15 amino acids. CDR3 residues: CASSTSRTGRQPQHF. In DNA form, the CDR3 reads TGTGCCAGTAGTACCAGCCGGACAGGGCGACAGCCCCAGCATTTT.

This chain joins TRBV4-2 and TRBJ2-3; D perhaps matches TRBD1 (5 bases). Trimming took off 4 bases at V and 7 bases at J, with 24 bases between the two ends. Per germline, CDR1 LGHNA and CDR2 YNFKEQ. The CDR3 has 17 amino acids. The CDR3 reads CASSPLRARGPHHTQYF. The CDR3, as DNA: TGTGCCAGCAGCCCCCTAAGGGCAAGGGGCCCCCACCATACGCAGTATTTT.

The chain recombines TRBV5-1 with TRBJ2-7; 10 nucleotides match TRBD2. V lost 3 bases, J lost 4 bases, and 10 bases stayed unmatched. Germline-derived CDR1 and CDR2 are SGHRS and YFSETQ. The CDR3 length is 16 residues. For the CDR3, the DNA is TGCGCCAGCAGCTCGCCTCAAGCGGGGGGGCCATACGAGCAGTACTTC. This codes for CASSSPQAGGPYEQYF.